The sequence of this TCR beta chain was determined in a study of control samples from healthy donors and cancer patients. Libraries were prepared by immunoSEQ multiplex PCR; TCRdb keeps only in-frame clonotypes and omits some of them. The sample records 25,000 to 35,000 clones, around nine tenths being singletons. There are 15 residues in the CDR3. Germline V gene lookup returns CDR1 SSHAT and CDR2 FNYEAQ (reference sequence). Trimming took 3 bases from V and 2 from J, leaving 11 bases between them. This clone was seen only once. This sequence originates from a woman between 35 and 50 years old with lung cancer. Sample: PBMCs. The V call is TRBV7-7, the J call TRBJ2-1; the D gene is possibly TRBD1 (5 bases). DNA of the CDR3: TGTGCCAGCAGCTTGGGTACAGGTCCCTACAATGAGCAGTTCTTC. Amino acids: CASSLGTGPYNEQFF.